Sequencing of this T cell receptor beta chain was carried out in a study of shared clonotypes between healthy human individuals. Study-level findings and limits: Naive CD4 clonotype sharing across several donors was around 5%.

As regards this clone: The antigen is unknown.

This table comes from immunoSEQ multiplex PCR, and its TCRdb copy is limited to in-frame clones, with some not included. The repertoire has millions of clones, roughly 96% of them found once; the top ten carry 0.1% to 0.15%. The receptor was derived from a man between 18 and 29 years old in good health. Sequenced: naive CD4+ T cells sorted from blood. Stated subset: CD45RA+ positively selected.

The CDR3 is CSARASSYEQYF. The CDR3 bases are TGCAGCGCCCGGGCCTCCTCCTACGAGCAGTACTTC. The chain employs TRBV29-1 and TRBJ2-7; D is ambiguous. Trimming left V 7 bases short and J 0 bases short, with 10 bases between. Germline CDR1 is SQVTM and CDR2 is ANQGSEA. This CDR3 has 12 amino acids.